Below, 2 T cell receptor beta chains from the same sample are listed, as sequenced in a study of shared clonotypes between healthy human individuals. Measured with immunoSEQ multiplex PCR; TCRdb has only the in-frame clones, and not every one. The sample carries 2 million to 2.5 million clones, under 97% recorded once. Sequenced input: naive CD4+ T cells sorted from blood. Subset noted: CD45RA+ positively selected. The receptors were gathered from a man between 18 and 35 years old in good health.

The chain carries TRBV19 and TRBJ2-7; TRBD2 aligns across 8 bases. J gave up 3 bases and V 6 bases, and 7 bases lay outside the gene matches. The germline V gene encodes CDR1 LNHDA and CDR2 SQIVND (reference sequence). The CDR3 totals 14 residues. The CDR3 DNA reads TGTGCCAGTAGACCGGGACTAGGAGGCTACGAGCAGTACTTC. Translated, it gives CASRPGLGGYEQYF. Variable domain in full (rest from reference TRBV19 and TRBJ2-7): DGGITQSPKYLFRKEGQNVTLSCEQNLNHDAMYWYRQDPGQGLRLIYYSQIVNDFQKGDIAEGYSVSREKKESFPLTVTSAQKNPTAFYLCASRPGLGGYEQYFGPGTRLTVT.

The chain has TRBV10-3 and TRBJ2-7, with D maybe TRBD1 (5 bases). Germline V CDR1 and CDR2: ENHRY, SYGVKD. V lost 3 bases and J 6 bases, leaving 12 bases between the germline ends. The CDR3 spans 13 residues. CDR3: CAISDTGIGEQYF. In nucleotides, the CDR3 is TGTGCCATCAGTGACACAGGAATTGGCGAGCAGTACTTC.